The 30 T cell receptor beta chains reported below all come from one sample, sequenced in a study of technical replicates of blood from several donors. The repertoire was sequenced with immunoSEQ multiplex PCR; TCRdb's copy has only in-frame clones and lacks some. The data contain some 66,000 clones, 95% to 98% of them singletons. Source material: T cells isolated from PBMCs. All receptors derive from a human donor in good health.

This clone is a singleton in its sample. CDR3: CASSQAGRDGYTF. The CDR3 coding sequence is TGCGCCAGCAGCCAAGCGGGCAGGGATGGCTACACCTTC. The gene calls are TRBV4-1 and TRBJ1-2; a weak D match, TRBD1 (5 bases). V dropped 1 base and J dropped 6 bases, with 9 bases sitting between them. The CDR3 has 13 residues. Germline values: CDR1 MGHRA, CDR2 YSYEKL.

The J gene is TRBJ2-7, the V gene TRBV14; possibly TRBD2 for D (6 bases). The V gene lost 5 bases and the J gene lost 2 bases, with 16 bases spanning the gap. Germline V gives CDR1 SGHDN, CDR2 FVKESK. The CDR3 consists of 15 residues. CDR3 sequence (DNA): TGTGCCAGCAGCGCCGGGGGAGGCCTAACCTACGAGCAGTACTTC. It yields the protein CASSAGGGLTYEQYF.

The rearrangement uses TRBV4-1 and TRBJ2-2; D possibly corresponds to TRBD2 (6 bases). The CDR3 extends over 15 amino acids. CDR1 is MGHRA, CDR2 YSYEKL, per germline. Deletions cut 1 base from V and 6 bases from J, with 12 bases between. In DNA form, the CDR3 reads TGCGCCAGCAGCCAAGTAGGAGGGTGGGCCGGGGAGCTGTTTTTT. It encodes CASSQVGGWAGELFF.

J is TRBJ1-2 and V is TRBV2; tentatively, D is TRBD1 (5 bases). The CDR3 runs to 12 residues. Germline CDR1 reads SNHLY; CDR2 reads FYNNEI. V was clipped by 8 bases and J by 8 bases, with 15 bases between them. The CDR3 DNA follows: TGTGCCAGCTCGGGGGGTTTAACGGGCTACACCTTC. It specifies CASSGGLTGYTF. Full variable domain (missing parts from reference TRBV2 and TRBJ1-2): EPEVTQTPSHQVTQMGQEVILRCVPISNHLYFYWYRQILGQKVEFLVSFYNNEISEKSEIFDDQFSVERPDGSNFTLKIRSTKLEDSAMYFCASSGGLTGYTFGSGTRLTVV.

The J gene is TRBJ2-2, the V gene TRBV9; TRBD1 is a possible D gene (5 bases). Germline-derived CDR1 and CDR2 are SGDLS and YYNGEE. The CDR3 consists of 15 residues. With 1 base removed from V and 4 bases from J, the gap between germline ends came to 11 bases. The chain's CDR3 is CASSVTPGLTGELFF. The CDR3 bases are TGTGCCAGCAGCGTAACCCCAGGGCTCACCGGGGAGCTGTTTTTT.

The chain recombines TRBV9 with TRBJ2-1; perhaps TRBD2 as D (5 bases). Germline V gene lookup returns CDR1 SGDLS and CDR2 YYNGEE. This CDR3 is 16 amino acids long. V lost 0 bases and J lost 5, with 15 bases in between. CDR3 DNA: TGTGCCAGCAGCGTAGCCCCCAGGACTGGAAACAATGAGCAGTTCTTC. Translated, it gives CASSVAPRTGNNEQFF.

This chain links TRBV6-5 with TRBJ2-7; 9 nucleotides match TRBD1. V trimming: 2 bases; J trimming: 7 bases; junction bases outside the gene matches: 6. The CDR3 contains 14 residues. Germline CDR1 MNHEY, CDR2 SVGAGI. The CDR3 loop reads CASSYAQGAREQYF. The CDR3, as DNA: TGTGCCAGCAGTTACGCACAGGGGGCGCGGGAGCAGTACTTC.

The rearrangement joins TRBV5-6 to TRBJ1-2; TRBD1 matches 7 bases. Trimming at V came to 4 bases and at J to 3 bases, leaving 6 bases not matched to a gene. Germline CDR1 is SGHDT and CDR2 is YYEEEE. The CDR3 has 14 amino acids. CDR3 amino acids: CASSHGTVDYGYTF. The CDR3 DNA is TGTGCCAGCAGCCACGGGACAGTAGACTATGGCTACACCTTC.

This chain connects TRBV7-2 to TRBJ1-5, with 7 bases fitting TRBD1. The ends lost 11 bases at V and 10 bases at J; junction bases unmatched: 11. The CDR3 spans 12 residues. Per the germline V gene, CDR1 is SGHTA and CDR2 is FQGNSA. The CDR3 DNA is TGTGCCTCAGGACAGGCTAATAGACCCCAGCATTTT. The encoded protein is CASGQANRPQHF.

The chain recombines TRBV6-5 with TRBJ1-5; D might be TRBD1 (5 bases). The V gene's germline CDR1 is MNHEY and CDR2 SVGAGI. The ends were cut back, 0 bases at V and 3 bases at J, with 12 bases in the middle. CDR3 length: 16 residues. The CDR3 here is CASSYSGAHPNQPQHF. The CDR3 DNA reads TGTGCCAGCAGTTACTCAGGGGCTCATCCCAATCAGCCCCAGCATTTT.

V and J are TRBV28 and TRBJ2-1; 9 bases agree with TRBD2. The CDR3 covers 16 residues. Germline V gives CDR1 MDHEN, CDR2 SYDVKM. Trimming at V came to 1 base and at J to 7 bases, leaving 8 bases not matched to a gene. The CDR3, as DNA: TGTGCCAGCAGTTTATATGTTAGCGGGAGTGGGAATGAGCAGTTCTTC. Protein: CASSLYVSGSGNEQFF.

The chain joins TRBV6-1 to TRBJ2-7, with D uncertain. The CDR3 loop spans 13 amino acids. V shed 3 bases and J shed 1 base, with 7 bases lying between them. Germline assignment: CDR1 MNHNS and CDR2 SASEGT. The CDR3 sequence: CASSEAQSYEQYF. In DNA, the CDR3 is TGTGCCAGCAGTGAGGCCCAATCCTACGAGCAGTACTTC.

This clone was observed once. The chain recombines TRBV29-1 with TRBJ1-1, with 8 bases aligning to TRBD1. Germline V gene lookup returns CDR1 SQVTM and CDR2 ANQGSEA. The CDR3 has 15 residues. With V trimmed by 7 bases and J by 7 bases, 17 bases remained unmatched. The CDR3 spells CSGSSGWTGRNEAFF. The CDR3 coding sequence is TGCAGCGGATCATCGGGATGGACAGGGCGAAATGAAGCTTTCTTT.

The chain recombines TRBV27 with TRBJ1-5, with D unclear. This CDR3 has 16 amino acids. CDR1 MNHEY and CDR2 SMNVEV come from the germline V gene (reference sequence). V gave up 0 bases and J gave up 2 bases, with 11 bases separating them. The CDR3 here is CASSLSRVIGNQPQHF. The DNA for the CDR3 is TGTGCCAGCAGTTTATCGCGGGTTATCGGCAATCAGCCCCAGCATTTT.

The gene calls are TRBV28 and TRBJ1-1, with 9 nucleotides matching TRBD1. The trim removed 8 bases at V and 4 bases at J, leaving 14 bases unmatched. The CDR3 extends over 16 amino acids. Per the germline V gene, CDR1 is MDHEN and CDR2 is SYDVKM. The CDR3 DNA reads TGTGCCAGCGGGGAGGACAGGGGAATAAAGGGCACTGAAGCTTTCTTT. This encodes CASGEDRGIKGTEAFF.

The chain has TRBV2 and TRBJ1-2; the D gene is possibly TRBD1 (5 bases). V lost 8 bases and J 8 bases, leaving 15 bases between the germline ends. The CDR3 extends over 12 amino acids. CDR1 SNHLY and CDR2 FYNNEI come from the germline V gene. CDR3: CASDTGTYGYTF. Written as DNA, the CDR3 is TGTGCCAGCGATACCGGGACTTACGGCTACACCTTC. The full variable domain, rest sourced from reference TRBV2 and TRBJ1-2, is EPEVTQTPSHQVTQMGQEVILRCVPISNHLYFYWYRQILGQKVEFLVSFYNNEISEKSEIFDDQFSVERPDGSNFTLKIRSTKLEDSAMYFCASDTGTYGYTFGSGTRLTVV.

The chain links TRBV7-4 to TRBJ2-7; 14 nucleotides match TRBD2. CDR3 length: 15 amino acids. CDR1 SGHVT and CDR2 SQSDAQ come from the germline V gene. The junction had 5 bases not matched to a gene; V was cut back by 5 bases and J by 5 bases. This CDR3 reads CASSPRLAGGHEQYF. DNA of the CDR3: TGTGCCAGCAGCCCCCGACTAGCGGGAGGGCACGAGCAGTACTTC.

This rearrangement joins TRBV4-2 to TRBJ2-7; D perhaps matches TRBD2 (7 bases). The CDR3 runs to 17 residues. Deletions cut 1 base from V and 0 bases from J, with 16 bases between. Germline V CDR1 and CDR2: LGHNA, YNFKEQ. CDR3 region: CASSQGGGVTSSYEQYF. As DNA, the CDR3 is TGTGCCAGCAGCCAAGGGGGGGGCGTCACTAGCTCCTACGAGCAGTACTTC.

The chain couples TRBV5-1 to TRBJ2-2; a possible D gene is TRBD1 (6 bases). Per germline, CDR1 SGHRS and CDR2 YFSETQ. The CDR3 is 13 residues long. The V and J ends lost 5 bases and 7 bases respectively, with 12 bases between them. Here the CDR3 reads CASRNRESGELFF. The DNA for the CDR3 is TGCGCCAGCAGAAACAGGGAAAGCGGGGAGCTGTTTTTT.

The genes are TRBV9 and TRBJ2-5; a weak D match, TRBD1 (5 bases). This CDR3 spans 14 amino acids. CDR1 and CDR2 from the germline V gene are SGDLS and YYNGEE. V was clipped by 3 bases and J by 5 bases, with 14 bases between them. The DNA of the CDR3 is TGTGCCAGCAGCGGGGGCAGGGCGGTGGAGACCCAGTACTTC. Translation: CASSGGRAVETQYF.

The chain links TRBV6-1 to TRBJ1-4; TRBD1 matches 7 bases. The length of the CDR3 is 13 residues. Germline-derived CDR1 and CDR2 are MNHNS and SASEGT. V was clipped by 9 bases and J by 5 bases; unmatched bases: 6. CDR3 in amino acids: CASTWTGNEKLFF. The CDR3 DNA sequence: TGTGCCAGTACGTGGACAGGCAATGAAAAACTGTTTTTT.

V and J are TRBV29-1 and TRBJ1-2; maybe TRBD1 (6 bases). The CDR3 runs to 12 residues. Trimming left V 7 bases short and J 5 bases short, with 14 bases between. Germline lookup yields CDR1 SQVTM and CDR2 ANQGSEA. The CDR3 spells CSANGGQYGYTF. As DNA, the CDR3 is TGCAGCGCCAACGGGGGGCAGTATGGCTACACCTTC.

The chain combines TRBV6-5 with TRBJ2-2, with D perhaps matching TRBD1 (5 bases). Germline V lookup: CDR1 MNHEY, CDR2 SVGAGI. The V end lost 0 bases, the J end lost 5 bases, and 13 bases lay between the germline ends. CDR3 length: 16 residues. The CDR3 DNA sequence: TGTGCCAGCAGTTACTCGAGCAGGGTGAAAACCGGGGAGCTGTTTTTT. Residues: CASSYSSRVKTGELFF.

This chain uses TRBV6-6 with TRBJ2-1; D might be TRBD2 (5 bases). CDR3 length: 15 amino acids. V was cut by 0 bases and J by 9 bases, with 15 bases left in between. Germline CDR1 MNHNY, CDR2 SVGAGI (reference sequence). The CDR3 region has the DNA TGTGCCAGCAGTTACTCTCGAGGGTGGGTACCTGAGCAGTTCTTC. Translation gives CASSYSRGWVPEQFF.

The chain employs TRBV9 and TRBJ2-5; 11 bases are shared with TRBD2. Germline trimming cut 3 bases from V and 4 bases from J; bases unmatched to any gene: 8. CDR1 is SGDLS and CDR2 is YYNGEE in the germline V gene. The CDR3 has 16 amino acids. The CDR3 nucleotides are TGTGCCAGCAGCGCCCAAGCCGGGACTAGCGGAGAGACCCAGTACTTC. Amino acids: CASSAQAGTSGETQYF.

This sequence joins TRBV25-1 and TRBJ1-2, with D perhaps matching TRBD1 (5 bases). Germline CDR1 is MGHDK and CDR2 is SYGVNS. Trimming removed 3 bases from V and 1 base from J, with 9 bases in between. CDR3 size: 14 residues. The CDR3 nucleotides are TGTGCCAGCAGTGACCAGGGATTTAACTATGGCTACACCTTC. This translates into CASSDQGFNYGYTF.

The genes are TRBV13 and TRBJ1-6, with D uncertain. CDR1 is PRHDT, CDR2 FYEKMQ, per germline (reference sequence). V lost 5 bases and J lost 0, with 8 bases in between. The length of the CDR3 is 15 residues. CDR3 coding DNA: TGTGCCAGCAGCAAACAGAACTCCTATAATTCACCCCTCCACTTT. Its protein product is CASSKQNSYNSPLHF.

The rearrangement joins TRBV6-4 to TRBJ2-2, with D perhaps TRBD2 (6 bases). CDR1 is MRHNA, CDR2 SNTAGT, per germline. This CDR3 is 14 amino acids long. V gave up 0 bases and J gave up 7 bases, with 9 bases separating them. As DNA, the CDR3 is TGTGCCAGCAGTGACTCGGCGGAGGGCGGGGAGCTGTTTTTT. Translating it yields CASSDSAEGGELFF.

This chain links TRBV28 with TRBJ2-2; perhaps TRBD1 as D (7 bases). V was shortened by 4 bases and J by 5 bases, with 20 bases between the two germline ends. The CDR3 totals 17 residues. Germline V gene sequence: CDR1 MDHEN, CDR2 SYDVKM. The CDR3 region has the DNA TGTGCCAGCAGTTCACTTCTCGACAGGGACTTTACCGGGGAGCTGTTTTTT. Protein: CASSSLLDRDFTGELFF.

This chain connects TRBV9 to TRBJ2-1; TRBD1 matches at 9 bases. The CDR3 has 14 amino acids. Trimming cost V 3 bases and J 5 bases; bases outside gene matches: 3. The germline V gene encodes CDR1 SGDLS and CDR2 YYNGEE. For the CDR3, the DNA is TGTGCCAGCAGCGAGTGGACAGGGGACAATGAGCAGTTCTTC. It translates to CASSEWTGDNEQFF.